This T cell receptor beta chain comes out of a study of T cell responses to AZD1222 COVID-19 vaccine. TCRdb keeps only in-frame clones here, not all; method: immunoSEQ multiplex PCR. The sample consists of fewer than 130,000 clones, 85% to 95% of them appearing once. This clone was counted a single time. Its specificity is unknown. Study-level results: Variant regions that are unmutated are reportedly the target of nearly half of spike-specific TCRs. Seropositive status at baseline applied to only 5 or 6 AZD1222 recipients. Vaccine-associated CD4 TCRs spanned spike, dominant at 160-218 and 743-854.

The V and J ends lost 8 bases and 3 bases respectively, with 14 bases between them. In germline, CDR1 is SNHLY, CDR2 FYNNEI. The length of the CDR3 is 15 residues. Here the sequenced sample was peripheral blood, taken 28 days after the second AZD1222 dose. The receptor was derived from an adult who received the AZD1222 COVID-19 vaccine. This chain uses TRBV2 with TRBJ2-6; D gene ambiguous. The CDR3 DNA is TGTGCCAGCTTCTCGGCCCCGCGTGGGGCCAACGTCCTGACTTTC. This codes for CASFSAPRGANVLTF.